A single sample gave rise to the 16 T cell receptor beta chains below, sequenced in a study of cytomegalovirus exposure and HLA in healthy donors. Only in-frame clones appear in the TCRdb table, and some are missing; sequencing was by immunoSEQ multiplex PCR. Here the sample spans approximately 210,000 clones, around 88% being singletons. Material: PBMCs. All receptors come from a woman between 18 and 29 years old in good health and CMV-seronegative.

This chain connects TRBV5-4 to TRBJ2-1; 7 positions match TRBD2. From germline, CDR1 is SGHNT and CDR2 YYREEE (reference sequence). After removal of 4 bases from V and 0 bases from J, the junction contained 16 bases not matched to a gene. This CDR3 spans 19 amino acids. The CDR3 nucleotides read TGTGCCAGCAGCGGCCGCGAGGGAGGGGTCCTCAACTCCTACAATGAGCAGTTCTTC. The encoded protein is CASSGREGGVLNSYNEQFF.

This chain connects TRBV27 to TRBJ1-5; D may be TRBD1 (6 bases). The CDR3 sequence is 16 residues long. CDR1 is MNHEY and CDR2 is SMNVEV in the germline V gene (reference sequence). Between the trimmed V and J ends, which lost 8 bases and 0 bases, there was a span of 17 bases. CDR3 DNA: TGTGCCAGCGGGGTCGCAGGGGCGACTAGCAATCAGCCCCAGCATTTT. As protein: CASGVAGATSNQPQHF.

This CDR3 reads CASSFDNAYEQYF. CDR3 bases: TGCGCCAGCAGCTTCGACAATGCCTACGAGCAGTACTTC. The chain uses TRBV5-1 and TRBJ2-7; no reliable D call. The CDR3 totals 13 residues. Trimming took off 2 bases at V and 2 bases at J, with 8 bases between the two ends. From germline, CDR1 is SGHRS and CDR2 YFSETQ.

The rearrangement joins TRBV4-1 to TRBJ2-7; the D is unclear. The CDR3 loop spans 16 amino acids. The germline V and J ends were trimmed by 3 bases and 2 bases, with 17 bases remaining between them. From germline, CDR1 is MGHRA and CDR2 YSYEKL. CDR3 nucleotides: TGCGCCAGCAGCCAGGAGCCACGAAAGAAAGCCTACGAGCAGTACTTC. Its protein is CASSQEPRKKAYEQYF.

This chain uses TRBV7-3 with TRBJ2-3, with 7 bases identical to TRBD2. V trimming: 1 base; J trimming: 0 bases; junction bases outside the gene matches: 1. Germline loops: CDR1 SGHTA, CDR2 FQGTGA. The CDR3 totals 15 residues. The CDR3 DNA sequence: TGTGCCAGCAGCTTAAGCGGGAGCAGCACAGATACGCAGTATTTT. Its translation is CASSLSGSSTDTQYF.

This chain joins TRBV5-8 and TRBJ2-1, with a weak D call TRBD2 (8 bases). This CDR3 spans 15 amino acids. CDR1 is SGHTS and CDR2 is YDEGEE in the germline V gene. V lost 3 bases, J lost 7 bases, and 17 bases lay in between. CDR3 DNA: TGTGCCAGCAGCTGGAGCGGGAGCAGGGGGAATGAGCAGTTCTTC. This encodes CASSWSGSRGNEQFF. Full variable domain (remainder filled in from reference TRBV5-8 and TRBJ2-1): EAGVTQSPTHLIKTRGQQATLRCSPISGHTSVYWYQQALGLGLQFLLWYDEGEERNRGNFPPRFSGRQFPNYSSELNVNALELEDSALYLCASSWSGSRGNEQFFGPGTRLTVL.

The chain couples TRBV7-9 to TRBJ1-1; D not certain. CDR1 and CDR2 (germline): SEHNR, FQNEAQ (reference sequence). This CDR3 contains 12 residues. Between the trimmed V and J ends, which lost 5 bases and 8 bases, there was a span of 12 bases. The CDR3 nucleotides read TGTGCCAGCAGCCCCTTAGCGGCGGAAGCTTTCTTT. Residues: CASSPLAAEAFF.

V gene TRBV5-4 combines with J gene TRBJ2-1, with a possible D match to TRBD2 (6 bases). V was clipped by 2 bases and J by 8 bases, with 14 bases between them. CDR1 SGHNT and CDR2 YYREEE come from the germline V gene (reference sequence). The CDR3 covers 14 residues. In DNA, the CDR3 is TGTGCCAGCAGCTTCGGGGGAGTTTGGGATGAGCAGTTCTTC. This sequence encodes CASSFGGVWDEQFF.

This sequence joins TRBV29-1 and TRBJ1-1; unclear D gene. This CDR3 comprises 16 residues. Germline CDR1 is SQVTM and CDR2 is ANQGSEA. V gave up 1 base and J gave up 1 base, with 16 bases separating them. CDR3 in DNA: TGCAGCGTTGAAGTTCCAAGAATCGGGAGGAACACTGAAGCTTTCTTT. It encodes CSVEVPRIGRNTEAFF.

The chain joins TRBV5-4 to TRBJ2-3; D remains unclear. V lost 5 bases and J lost 6, with 7 bases in between. Germline V CDR1 and CDR2: SGHNT, YYREEE (reference sequence). The CDR3 runs to 11 residues. CDR3 sequence: CASRSGDTQYF. CDR3 nucleotide sequence: TGTGCCAGCAGATCAGGCGATACGCAGTATTTT. Combining the CDR3 with reference TRBV5-4 and TRBJ2-3 gives the whole variable domain ETGVTQSPTHLIKTRGQQVTLRCSSQSGHNTVSWYQQALGQGPQFIFQYYREEENGRGNFPPRFSGLQFPNYSSELNVNALELDDSALYLCASRSGDTQYFGPGTRLTVL.

The genes are TRBV7-2 and TRBJ2-7; 14 nucleotides agree with TRBD2. CDR3 length: 18 residues. Germline CDR1 and CDR2: SGHTA and FQGNSA. The V segment lost 4 bases and the J segment 2 bases; nucleotides outside the gene matches: 10. This CDR3 reads CASSSPEGTSGGAYEQYF. CDR3 bases: TGTGCCAGCAGCTCACCCGAGGGGACTAGCGGGGGAGCCTACGAGCAGTACTTC. The whole variable domain, remainder taken from reference TRBV7-2 and TRBJ2-7, is GAGVSQSPSNKVTEKGKDVELRCDPISGHTALYWYRQSLGQGLEFLIYFQGNSAPDKSGLPSDRFSAERTGGSVSTLTIQRTQQEDSAVYLCASSSPEGTSGGAYEQYFGPGTRLTVT.

The chain uses TRBV30 and TRBJ1-1, with D perhaps TRBD1 (6 bases). From germline, CDR1 is GTSNPN and CDR2 SVGIG (reference sequence). The V and J ends lost 3 bases and 8 bases respectively, with 22 bases between them. The CDR3 runs 15 residues. The CDR3 coding sequence is TGTGCCTGGAGACCCATGGACAGTCCTCTCAGGGAAGCTTTCTTT. This codes for CAWRPMDSPLREAFF.

The genes are TRBV5-4 and TRBJ2-1, with 9 nucleotides matching TRBD2. Trimming took 2 bases from V and 13 from J; bases not matched to a gene: 4. CDR3 length: 12 amino acids. The germline gives CDR1 SGHNT, CDR2 YYREEE (reference sequence). In DNA form, the CDR3 reads TGTGCCAGCAGCTTCGCGGGAGGGAAACAGTTCTTC. As protein: CASSFAGGKQFF.

This chain uses TRBV19 with TRBJ2-7; possible D gene TRBD1, 5 bases. This CDR3 has 14 residues. The germline V gene has CDR1 LNHDA and CDR2 SQIVND (reference sequence). V lost 3 bases, J lost 5 bases, and 14 bases lay in between. For the CDR3, the DNA is TGTGCCAGTAGTATGAAGCAGGGTATACACGAGCAGTACTTC. It yields the protein CASSMKQGIHEQYF. Looking up the rest from reference TRBV19 and TRBJ2-7 gives the full variable domain: DGGITQSPKYLFRKEGQNVTLSCEQNLNHDAMYWYRQDPGQGLRLIYYSQIVNDFQKGDIAEGYSVSREKKESFPLTVTSAQKNPTAFYLCASSMKQGIHEQYFGPGTRLTVT.

With regard to this clone: One junction end does not reproduce the germline sequence, and a read error may be involved. V and J are TRBV7-7 and TRBJ2-1; 8 bases line up with TRBD2. Germline CDR1 SSHAT, CDR2 FNYEAQ (reference sequence). The CDR3 consists of 15 residues. The CDR3 DNA is TGTGCTAGCAGCTGGGGACTAGACTCCTGGTATGAGCAGTTCTTC. Residues: CASSWGLDSWYEQFF.

This chain joins TRBV11-2 and TRBJ2-7; maybe TRBD1 (6 bases). The CDR3 is 15 residues long. CDR1 is SGHAT, CDR2 FQNNGV, per germline. V shed 0 bases and J shed 2 bases, with 11 bases lying between them. CDR3 sequence reads: CASSLEAGDTYEQYF. The CDR3 DNA is TGTGCCAGCAGCTTAGAGGCAGGGGATACCTACGAGCAGTACTTC.